The rows below give T cell receptor beta chains drawn from one sample of a study of T cell repertoires in cytomegalovirus infection. These TCRs' antigens remain unknown. TCRdb independently ran MiXCR on the reads; one entry per CDR3 protein. In the table there are about 110,000 distinct CDR3 sequences, 42% of which are singletons. The sequencing used CD8+ T cells from cultured PBMCs, collected from culture after CMV antigen stimulation. The receptors were sampled from a human donor in good health (CMV status not recorded). Some clones in this sample may be carry-over from other donors' samples. Each CDR3 is given with its conserved first and last residue. D genes are given only for firm matches. The size entry is marked missing in some rows and otherwise reads once, few, many or a size class.

j_call cdr3_length d_call v_call clone_size cdr3_nt cdr3_aa
TRBJ1-2 16 - TRBV6-6 - TGTGCCAGTCTTGGGCGGGGGGCGAGGTCTGACTATGGCTACACCTTC CASLGRGARSDYGYTF
TRBJ1-1 12 - TRBV5-4 few TGTGCCAGCAGCGGATCCAACACTGAAGCTTTCTTT CASSGSNTEAFF
TRBJ2-7 12 - TRBV7-6 - TGTGCCAGCAGCCCCTACATGGACGAGCAGTACTTC CASSPYMDEQYF
TRBJ2-5 16 - TRBV4-1 - TGCGCCAGCAGCCATCCAACTACAGGGTTCTCAGAGACCCAGTACTTC CASSHPTTGFSETQYF
TRBJ1-4 13 - TRBV6-6 - TGTGCCAGCAGTTTCACAGCGGCTGAAAAACTGTTTTTT CASSFTAAEKLFF
TRBJ2-7 13 - TRBV7-2 - TGTGCCAGCAGCTGGGGGGACTCCTACGAGCAGTACTTC CASSWGDSYEQYF
TRBJ2-7 17 - TRBV28 many TGTGCCAGCAGCGAGTCCCTCCTTGAGGGTATGCCCTACGAGCAGTACTTC CASSESLLEGMPYEQYF
TRBJ2-1 16 TRBD2 TRBV2 - TGTGCCAGCAGGGCGGTAGCGGGGGGCGAAAAGTATGAGCAGTTCTTC CASRAVAGGEKYEQFF
TRBJ1-1 13 TRBD1 TRBV7-6 - TGTGCCAGCAGCTCCCTGACAGGGGCGACGGCTTTCTTT CASSSLTGATAFF
TRBJ2-7 11 - TRBV19 - TGTGCCTCAGGGGAGGGTGGCGAGCAGTACTTC CASGEGGEQYF
TRBJ2-1 13 - TRBV12-3/TRBV12-4 many TGTGCCAGCTCTGGCAGTGCCCACAATGAGCAGTTCTTC CASSGSAHNEQFF
TRBJ2-1 12 - TRBV11-1 - TGTGCCAGCAGCTCCCGGTCCCCCGAGCAGTTCTTC CASSSRSPEQFF
TRBJ2-3 16 - TRBV19 - TGTGCCAGTAGTACTGGACAGGGAGGGTCCACAGATACGCAGTATTTT CASSTGQGGSTDTQYF
TRBJ2-5 13 - TRBV4-1 - TGCGCCAGCACCAAAACAGGAGGAGAGACCCAGTACTTC CASTKTGGETQYF
TRBJ2-1 20 TRBD2 TRBV29-1 - TGCAGCGCAATGCCCCTAGGACTAGCGGGGGGGCCCGCATCCTACAATGAGCAGTTCTTC CSAMPLGLAGGPASYNEQFF
TRBJ2-7 13 - TRBV29-1 - TGCAGCGTTGCCGCGGGGATCCGGTACGAGCAGTACTTC CSVAAGIRYEQYF
TRBJ2-6 18 - TRBV7-9 - TGTGCCAGCAGCTCCATTTTGCAGGCTTTTTCTGGGGCCAACGTCCTGACTTTC CASSSILQAFSGANVLTF
TRBJ2-1 12 - TRBV11-2 - TGTGCCAGCAGCTTCCGAGTTAATGAGCAGTTCTTC CASSFRVNEQFF
TRBJ2-7 15 TRBD1 TRBV6-1 few TGTGCCAGCAGTGAGATCGGGACAGGGTCGCGGGAGCAGTACTTC CASSEIGTGSREQYF
TRBJ2-1 13 TRBD2 TRBV6-5 once TGTGCCAGCAGACCTGGGGGGGACAATGAGCAGTTCTTC CASRPGGDNEQFF
TRBJ2-3 15 - TRBV7-2 - TGTGCCAGCAGCTTAGTTACCTCTAGCACAGATACGCAGTATTTT CASSLVTSSTDTQYF
TRBJ2-2 16 TRBD2 TRBV4-1 many TGCGCCAGCAGCTTGACTAGCGGGGGGCGGACCGGGGAGCTGTTTTTT CASSLTSGGRTGELFF
TRBJ2-1 15 TRBD2 TRBV28 - TGTGCCAGCAGTTATAGCGGGGGCTCCTACAATGAGCAGTTCTTC CASSYSGGSYNEQFF
TRBJ2-7 14 - TRBV11-2 few TGTGCCAGCAGCTTCGGCCGAGGCTCCTACGAGCAGTACTTC CASSFGRGSYEQYF
TRBJ2-7 13 - TRBV7-6 few TGTGCCAGCAGCCTCTTGGGGGGGGCCGAGCAGTACTTC CASSLLGGAEQYF
TRBJ1-1 14 - TRBV7-9 many TGTGCCAGCAGCCACGGAGGAGGGGGCACTGAAGCTTTCTTT CASSHGGGGTEAFF
TRBJ2-7 12 - TRBV12-3/TRBV12-4 - TGTGCCAGCAGCCCCGCCCCATACGAGCAGTACTTC CASSPAPYEQYF
TRBJ2-1 16 - TRBV6-1 few TGTGCCAGCAAGGAATTGGGACAAAATACCTACAATGAGCAGTTCTTC CASKELGQNTYNEQFF
TRBJ2-3 16 - TRBV7-6 - TGTGCCAGCAGCTTATATACAGGGTCGGGTGTAGATACGCAGTATTTT CASSLYTGSGVDTQYF
TRBJ2-1 16 - TRBV19 - TGTGCCAGTCGACCCGGCCACGTGAGGGAATCCAATGAGCAGTTCTTC CASRPGHVRESNEQFF
TRBJ1-1 15 - TRBV7-9 many TGTGCCAGCAGCCACAACAGGGCCTCAAACACTGAAGCTTTCTTT CASSHNRASNTEAFF
TRBJ2-2 16 - TRBV2 many TGTGCCAGCAGTGCCTGGGCACCGACGAACACCGGGGAGCTGTTTTTT CASSAWAPTNTGELFF
TRBJ1-2 14 - TRBV20-1 - TGCAGTGCCCACAGTAGTATAGCTAACTATGGCTACACCTTC CSAHSSIANYGYTF
TRBJ1-2 9 - TRBV12-3/TRBV12-4 - TGTGCCAGCAGTCCAGGCTACACCTTC CASSPGYTF
TRBJ1-2 13 TRBD1 TRBV5-6 - TGTGCCAGCAGGGACAGGACCAACTATGGCTACACCTTC CASRDRTNYGYTF
TRBJ2-7 13 - TRBV11-2 few TGTGCCAGCAGCCCTGGACTCGGCTACGAGCAGTACTTC CASSPGLGYEQYF
TRBJ1-5 17 - TRBV4-2 few TGTGCCAGCAGCCAAGAGGGGAGCGATTATAGCAATCAGCCCCAGCATTTT CASSQEGSDYSNQPQHF
TRBJ2-2 17 - TRBV7-6 - TGTGCCAGCAGCTTAGTGGGGCGGGGGCCGAACACCGGGGAGCTGTTTTTT CASSLVGRGPNTGELFF
TRBJ2-7 16 - TRBV27 - TGTGCCAGCAGTTACTCCTCGGGGGGCACCTCCTACGAGCAGTACTTC CASSYSSGGTSYEQYF
TRBJ2-3 16 TRBD2 TRBV28 - TGTGCCAGCAGTTTACCCCGGGGGAGGGTGACAGATACGCAGTATTTT CASSLPRGRVTDTQYF
TRBJ2-4 15 - TRBV20-1 - TGCAGTGCTAGACCTATGACCCCATCCAAAAACATTCAGTACTTC CSARPMTPSKNIQYF
TRBJ2-2 15 - TRBV12-3/TRBV12-4 - TGTGCCAGCAGTTCGCAGGGAAAGAACACCGGGGAGCTGTTTTTT CASSSQGKNTGELFF
TRBJ2-1 16 TRBD2 TRBV7-8 few TGTGCCAGCAGCTTAGGACTAGCGGGGCCTCCGAATGAGCAGTTCTTC CASSLGLAGPPNEQFF